Here is one T cell receptor beta chain with its context. The target of this receptor is not known. Base qualities are not recorded, but no much larger clone differs from it by a single base. This record comes from a study of control samples from healthy donors and cancer patients (dated by TCRdb to the early 2020s). The germline V end is reduced by 7 bases and the J end by 6 bases; junction bases left unmatched: 9. The germline V gene sets CDR1 to SGHDT and CDR2 to YYEEEE. The CDR3 has 14 amino acids, counting the end cysteine and phenylalanine. Of the read, only the CDR3 DNA is kept; its 42 bases are in frame from base 1. Libraries came from the immunoSEQ multiplex PCR assay. In its TCRdb copy, this immuneACCESS table keeps in-frame sequences only and misses some clones. Where compared with another copy, unresolved V genes explain less than half of these, and the others have no known cause. This sample holds 100,000 to 120,000 clones; 88% were observed only once. The leading ten clones occupy 3.7% of the sample.

The sample consisted of PBMCs. The chain employs TRBV5-6 and TRBJ2-7; 11 bases in the junction line up with TRBD2. The receptor's source is a woman aged 55-70 years with lung cancer. The CDR3 protein is CASRGSGGAGEQYF. The DNA sequence is as follows: TGTGCCAGCCGAGGTAGCGGGGGGGCTGGCGAGCAGTACTTC.